This TCR beta chain came from a study of cytomegalovirus exposure and HLA in healthy donors (dated by TCRdb to about 2017). For context, the study as a whole: An earlier analysis of 587 of the donors reported under 300 Gb of sequence data and about 120 million unique TCR beta sequences obtained from about 200 million T cells. About 330 gigabases of sequencing data and approximately 91 million unique TCR sequences made up an early release that covered approximately 650 HLA-typed donors. Among the roughly 400 genotyped donors, around 79% belonged to the genetic ancestry cluster associated with self-reported Caucasian donors. The study aimed to test whether cataloging public T cell receptors could reveal signatures of past pathogen exposure. The study profiled the T cell repertoires of hundreds of subjects by immunosequencing and related them to cytomegalovirus serostatus. In addition to the first cohort of 650 to 800 subjects, a separate validation cohort of 100 to 150 different subjects was used. High-throughput TCR immunosequencing, statistical association of individual TCRs with disease status, and machine learning were combined to predict cytomegalovirus infection status. A later analysis re-examined previously published TCR beta repertoires from more than 600 donors and added high-resolution HLA genotyping to investigate patterns of TCR occurrence. The later analysis used no new phenotypic data to find candidate immune exposures, relying instead on TCR beta sequences and their occurrence across donors. In an earlier analysis of roughly 580 of the donors, high-throughput TCR beta sequencing was used to judge whether each TCR beta V gene segment behaved as functional or pseudogenic. Donor age, sex, ethnicity and CMV serostatus were compiled together with the repertoire data. Genome-wide SNP genotypes for about three fifths of the roughly 670 donors were used in a later genetic analysis, which treated that subset as a discovery cohort. Every repertoire in the discovery cohort had been generated on one and the same sequencing platform. Class I and class II HLA loci were covered by the typing at four-digit resolution. The number of donors typed differed by locus, with roughly 620-640 for A, B, C, DRB1 and DQB1, around 520 for DQA1, approximately 570 for DPA1, and some 470 for DPB1. Roughly 5 DR-DQ haplotypes were handled as single units for association and clustering, since linkage in the cohort was strong. Among about 370 genotyped donors of the cohort, an average of about 220,000 unique TCR beta nucleotide sequences was sequenced per donor, of which approximately 18% were non-productive.

The method behind the library was the immunoSEQ multiplex PCR assay. For the multiplex PCR, a mixture combining 60 forward primers for TCR Vbeta segments and 13 reverse primers for TCR Jbeta segments was used. The CDR3 region of rearranged TCR beta genes was amplified from genomic DNA by a multiplex PCR assay. On the Illumina HiSeq System, the amplified TCR beta libraries were sequenced as 87-base-pair reads. Under the source paper's analysis protocol: A later analysis counted about 80 million unique TCR beta chains across the 550 to 700 repertoires, and 9 million to 14 million of these chains were shared by at least two donors. To remove PCR and sequencing errors, raw reads were error-corrected and collapsed into unique sequences using a nearest-neighbor algorithm that merged closely related sequences. To assign V, D and J gene segments, CDR3 sequences were aligned to IMGT reference sequences. For a sequence to be retained, at least a six-nucleotide match to both a V gene segment and a J gene segment was required. Rearrangements were classified as productive when the CDR3 lacked stop codons and remained in frame with V and J, and all other rearrangements were classified as non-productive. Following IMGT convention, CDR3 was defined as the stretch from the second conserved V-encoded cysteine to the conserved J-encoded phenylalanine. Sequences without an unambiguous match to a single V gene segment were excluded from the earlier analysis of about 630 of the donors. In an earlier analysis of approximately 560 of the donors, a V segment was called functional when productive rearrangements were above 56.7%, and segregating when the standard deviation between donors exceeded 5%. To diagnose cytomegalovirus status from the catalog of TCR beta chain sequences, a statistical classification framework was built. In a later analysis, V and J genes were assigned by comparing TCR nucleotide sequences against IMGT/GENE-DB human TR gene sequences. A later analysis assigned CDR3 sequences and most-parsimonious VDJ recombination scenarios with the TCRdist pipeline. In a later analysis, each TCR beta chain was defined by its CDR3 amino acid sequence together with its V-gene family, and reads without a unique V-gene family were excluded. To address suspected cross-contamination and a sequencing artifact, a later analysis removed a few hundred highly shared, low-generation-probability nucleotide sequences. For each public chain, a later analysis derived a clonal expansion index from normalized ranks of inferred template counts within each repertoire. Generation probabilities in a later analysis came from a VDJ recombination model fitted to out-of-frame rearrangements, and those results were checked against IGoR. In a later analysis, TCR-TCR, TCR-HLA and TCR-CMV co-occurrence was scored with hypergeometric tests, and a repertoire-size bias correction was applied to TCR pairs. In a later analysis, false discovery rates were estimated by permuting HLA or CMV assignments 20 times. A later analysis grouped co-occurring TCRs with DBSCAN, adding TCRdist sequence similarity when clustering within HLA-allele-positive subsets. Repertoires with fewer than 30,000 or more than 120,000 public chains, plus five repertoires with anomalous nucleotide sharing, were excluded from co-occurrence clustering. TCRdb holds this immuneACCESS table with in-frame rearrangements only. Some clones are missing; in checked studies, unresolved V genes explain under half, and the rest has no known cause. That table supplies the V and J calls and clone size; D and trimming were determined from the DNA. This sample is represented by over 95,000 clones; around 76% of them were singletons. The ten biggest clones cover roughly 12% of the sample.

Study-wide conclusions, independent of this receptor: A further reported finding was that TCR beta sequences accurately predicted the HLA-A and HLA-B alleles for most subjects in the first cohort. Because counts were too low, 15 to 20 rarely observed V segments, including chromosome 9 orphons, were excluded from the earlier analysis of several hundred of the donors. The authors suggested that the approach could potentially be generalized to other disease states and immunological phenotypes. A few of the identified cytomegalovirus-associated TCR beta chains were confirmed in vitro to be specific for cytomegalovirus antigens. A later genetic analysis associated a missense DCLRE1C variant with V-gene and J-gene trimming of TCR beta chains, and an independent cohort replicated the association. Strong co-occurrence of HLA alleles, especially DR and DQ, made assigning TCR associations to individual alleles difficult. In this cohort, only TCR beta chains were sequenced, and detectable features were limited by the absence of alpha or paired-chain data. The only immune exposure information available for the cohort was CMV serostatus. In a later genetic analysis, fewer N-insertions in productive TCRs were reported among donors in an Asian-associated ancestry cluster than the roughly 640-donor mean. A cluster of highly shared sequence variants was judged likely to represent a technical artifact of the sequencing pipeline. The classifier was reported to diagnose cytomegalovirus status with high specificity and sensitivity in both the original cohort and the validation cohort. A total of around 150 TCR beta chains were listed by the study as associated with cytomegalovirus. Most TCR sequences were seen in very few donors, while some public TCRs were found in many individuals. Most CMV-associated TCR beta chains appeared to be HLA-restricted in a later analysis, and the HLA associations seemed to be driven largely by CMV exposure. A later analysis found that TCR association rates varied across HLA loci, with DRB1 alleles showing the most associated TCRs and HLA-C alleles the fewest. A later analysis associated 15,000 to 20,000 TCR beta sequences with specific HLA alleles at a false discovery rate of 0.05. An earlier analysis of approximately 600 of the donors showed that most TCR beta V segments appeared in productive rearrangements either about 87% or about 30% of the time, which broadly matched IMGT annotations. Linkage disequilibrium might explain the correlated functional status among segregating V segments, but an unknown experimental factor could not be ruled out. In a later analysis, several top co-occurrence clusters were reported to appear linked to parvovirus B19, influenza, CMV and Epstein-Barr virus. In a later analysis, HLA-associated TCR beta chains showed more clonal expansion and lower generation probabilities than non-associated chains that were equally common. Presence/absence analyses assumed roughly uniform sequencing depth across donors, an assumption that may not hold. Because HLA typing was missing for some donors at each locus, association tests included only the typed subset.

In total, approximately 700 healthy bone marrow donors made up the cohort. All cohort members were sampled while nominally healthy, although unrecorded immune exposures were likely present. The donor was CMV seropositive and belonged to the group of 250 to 350 seropositive cohort members. Each donor provided a peripheral blood sample, and peripheral blood mononuclear cells were used for TCR beta sequencing. Genomic DNA was extracted from the blood cell samples with the Qiagen DNeasy Blood Extraction Kit. Of note for this clone: Its cognate antigen has yet to be identified. Base quality data are lacking; no much larger clone is found one base away.

Sample: PBMCs. The TCR was taken from a middle-aged woman in good health and CMV-seropositive.

The CDR3 corresponds to CASSQDSSGNTIYF. The DNA is TGCGCCAGCAGCCAGGACTCATCTGGAAACACCATATATTTT. The chain was built from TRBV5-1 and TRBJ1-3, with the D gene too uncertain to name. V is pared back by 4 bases and J by 1 base, with 9 bases lying between the germline termini. From a lookup of the germline V gene, CDR1 and CDR2 are SGHRS and YFSETQ. The CDR3 contains 14 residues, cysteine and phenylalanine counted. CDR3 DNA only is kept here, 42 bases in frame from base 1.